This T cell receptor (beta chain) stems from a study of CD8 T cells in ankylosing spondylitis. Quantitative 5'-RACE with molecular barcodes produced the TCR beta libraries. TCRdb re-derived calls from the 5' RACE reads in MiXCR, one entry per CDR3 protein. The sample shows about 360,000 distinct CDR3 sequences, more than 20% of them seen only once. Findings and limits, study-wide: In ankylosing spondylitis blood, a motif of eight highly homologous TCR beta variants appeared characteristic.

At least ten counts were recorded for this clonotype. As yet, its antigen is unknown. Trimming shortened V by 5 bases and J by 0 bases, and 20 bases separated the two germline ends. Germline lookup yields CDR1 SGHAT and CDR2 FQDESV (reference sequence). The CDR3 has 18 amino acids. The TCR originated in a male donor with ankylosing spondylitis or in good health (not recorded which). This chain joins TRBV11-1 and TRBJ2-1, with no clear D. Sequenced material: blood, either unsorted or a sorted T cell fraction (not recorded which). For the CDR3, the DNA is TGTGCCAGCAGCCCTGAAGAACCATACAGCCGCTCCTACAATGAGCAGTTCTTC. Its translation: CASSPEEPYSRSYNEQFF.